The T cell receptor (beta chain) described here comes from a study of shared clonotypes between healthy human individuals. Study in general: Ranging from 18 to 49 in age, donors were two women and a few men. Findings and limits, study-wide: Investigators collected only blood, and repertoires in tissues likely differ.

On this clone: Its antigen is undetermined. The same CDR3 arises from other DNA sequences in this sample as well.

The authors' processing: From ImmunoSEQ came sequences covering only the junction and carrying no quality scores, so filtering differed. The data were produced by immunoSEQ multiplex PCR, yet TCRdb's version contains in-frame clones alone and is incomplete. V and J calls and clone size are copied from that table; D and trimming were computed from the DNA. The sample lists more than 400,000 clones; 95% to 96% were seen once. Subsets obtained from CD4+ cells comprised CD45RA+ naive and CD45RA-negative memory cells. The sequence was obtained from a woman in her 30s in good health. The sequenced sample was naive CD4+ T cells sorted from blood. Subset noted: CD45RA+ positively selected.

As DNA, the CDR3 is TGCGCCAGCAGCTTGGGAGGGCGCGACTACGAGCAGTACTTC. It specifies CASSLGGRDYEQYF. This rearrangement joins TRBV5-1 to TRBJ2-7, with D possibly TRBD2 on 5 matching bases. The CDR3 totals 14 residues. Trimming left V 0 bases short and J 3 bases short, with 10 bases between. Germline CDR1 and CDR2: SGHRS and YFSETQ.